Described below is a single TCR beta chain sequence and its context. This specimen belongs to a study of blood T cell repertoires in COVID-19. As for the study in general: From T cells, B-cell-depleted T cells, or PBMCs came the material, which was cDNA or gDNA.

The ends lost 2 bases at V and 6 bases at J; junction bases unmatched: 4. The germline V gene encodes CDR1 MNHEY and CDR2 SVGEGT. The CDR3 extends over 15 amino acids. Under the authors' procedure: It was from reference gene primer amplification that nucleated cell counts were estimated. Produced via immunoSEQ multiplex PCR; TCRdb's table is partial and in-frame only. V and J calls and clone size are as listed in that table; D and trimming were resolved from the DNA. This sample carries 240,000 or so clones, about 90% of them seen once, and the ten largest clones take around 5.9%. The rearrangement links TRBV6-2 or TRBV6-3 to TRBJ1-5, with TRBD1 matching 10 bases. The sample consisted of peripheral blood. The receptor's source is a man in his fifties or sixties with acute or convalescent COVID-19. CDR3 sequence reads: CASSYGTGAPQPQHF. In DNA form, the CDR3 reads TGTGCCAGCAGTTACGGGACAGGGGCGCCTCAGCCCCAGCATTTT.